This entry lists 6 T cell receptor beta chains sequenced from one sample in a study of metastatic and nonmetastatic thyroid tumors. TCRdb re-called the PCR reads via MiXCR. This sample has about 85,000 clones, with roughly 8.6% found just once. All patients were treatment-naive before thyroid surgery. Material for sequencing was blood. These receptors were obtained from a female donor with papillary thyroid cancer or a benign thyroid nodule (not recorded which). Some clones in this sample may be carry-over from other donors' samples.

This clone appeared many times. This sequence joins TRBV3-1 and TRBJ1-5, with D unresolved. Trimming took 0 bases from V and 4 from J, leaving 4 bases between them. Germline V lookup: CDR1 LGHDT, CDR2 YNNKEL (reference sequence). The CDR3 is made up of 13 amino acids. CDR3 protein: CASSQDHNQPQHF. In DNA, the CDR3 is TGTGCCAGCAGCCAAGATCATAATCAGCCCCAGCATTTT.

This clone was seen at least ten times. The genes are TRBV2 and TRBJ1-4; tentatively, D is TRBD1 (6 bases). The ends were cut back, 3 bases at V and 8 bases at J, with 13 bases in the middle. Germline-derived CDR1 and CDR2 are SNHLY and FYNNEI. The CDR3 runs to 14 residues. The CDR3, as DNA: TGTGCCAGCAGTGATCAGGGGTCCGAGGAAAAACTGTTTTTT. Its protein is CASSDQGSEEKLFF. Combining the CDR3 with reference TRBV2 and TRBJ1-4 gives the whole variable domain EPEVTQTPSHQVTQMGQEVILRCVPISNHLYFYWYRQILGQKVEFLVSFYNNEISEKSEIFDDQFSVERPDGSNFTLKIRSTKLEDSAMYFCASSDQGSEEKLFFGSGTQLSVL.

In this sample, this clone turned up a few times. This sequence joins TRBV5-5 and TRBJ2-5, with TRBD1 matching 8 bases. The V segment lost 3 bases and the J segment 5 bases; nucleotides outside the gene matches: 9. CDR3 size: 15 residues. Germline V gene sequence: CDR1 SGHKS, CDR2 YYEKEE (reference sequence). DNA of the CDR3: TGTGCCAGCAGCTATACCACAGGGGGAGCCGAGACCCAGTACTTC. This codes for CASSYTTGGAETQYF.

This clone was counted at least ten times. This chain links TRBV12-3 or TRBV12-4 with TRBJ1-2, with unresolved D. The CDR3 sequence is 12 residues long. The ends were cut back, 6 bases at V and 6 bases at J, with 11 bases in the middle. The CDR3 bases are TGTGCCAGCAGCCCAAGGGTGAATGGCTACACCTTC. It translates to CASSPRVNGYTF.

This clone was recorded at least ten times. CDR3 amino acids: CASSLSGGPYNEQFF. The CDR3 coding sequence is TGTGCCAGCAGCCTCAGCGGGGGGCCTTACAATGAGCAGTTCTTC. The chain joins TRBV27 to TRBJ2-1; 9 bases match TRBD2. Germline V gives CDR1 MNHEY, CDR2 SMNVEV (reference sequence). The junction had 7 bases not matched to a gene; V was cut back by 6 bases and J by 4 bases. The CDR3 sequence is 15 residues long.

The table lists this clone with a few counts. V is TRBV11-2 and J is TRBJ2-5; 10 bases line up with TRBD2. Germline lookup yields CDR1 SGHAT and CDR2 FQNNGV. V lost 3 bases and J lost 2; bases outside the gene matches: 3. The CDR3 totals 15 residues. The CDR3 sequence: CASSFSGGSQETQYF. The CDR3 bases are TGTGCCAGCAGCTTTAGCGGGGGGTCTCAAGAGACCCAGTACTTC.